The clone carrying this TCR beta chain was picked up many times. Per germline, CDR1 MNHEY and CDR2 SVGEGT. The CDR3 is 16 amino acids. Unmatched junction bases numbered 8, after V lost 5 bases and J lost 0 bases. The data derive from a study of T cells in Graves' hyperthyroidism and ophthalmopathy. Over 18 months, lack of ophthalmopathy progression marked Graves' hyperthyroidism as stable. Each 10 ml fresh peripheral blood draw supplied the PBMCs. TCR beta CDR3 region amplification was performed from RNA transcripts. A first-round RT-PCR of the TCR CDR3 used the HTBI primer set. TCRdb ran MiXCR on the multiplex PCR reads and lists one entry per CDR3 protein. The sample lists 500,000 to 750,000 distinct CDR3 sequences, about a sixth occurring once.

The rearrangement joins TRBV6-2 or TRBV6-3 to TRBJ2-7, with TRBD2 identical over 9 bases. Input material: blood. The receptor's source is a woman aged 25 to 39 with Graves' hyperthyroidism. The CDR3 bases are TGTGCCAGCAGTACGATGGGACTAGCAATCTCCTACGAGCAGTACTTC. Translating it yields CASSTMGLAISYEQYF.